This is a list of T cell receptor beta chains from one sample in a study of blood T cell repertoires in COVID-19. This table comes from immunoSEQ multiplex PCR, and its TCRdb copy is limited to in-frame clones, with some not included. The top ten clones hold about 7% of a sample with approximately 350,000 clones, roughly 90% of them seen once. What was sequenced was peripheral blood. The receptors were gathered from a woman in her sixties with COVID-19, enrolled during active disease. CDR3s include the opening cysteine and the closing phenylalanine or tryptophan. D genes are given only for firm matches. Clone size is shown for a subset of rows, as once, few, many or a class of expanded clone.

abundance	v_gene	j_gene	d_gene	CDR3aa	CDR3nt
.	TRBV9	TRBJ2-5	TRBD2	CASSAPFGLAGQETQYF	TGTGCCAGCAGCGCGCCCTTCGGACTAGCGGGGCAAGAGACCCAGTACTTC
few	TRBV27	TRBJ1-2	TRBD1	CASSPIEGQGAVGYTF	TGTGCCAGCAGCCCCATCGAAGGGCAGGGGGCGGTAGGCTACACCTTC
.	TRBV9	TRBJ2-2	.	CASSVRITGELFF	TGTGCCAGCAGCGTGAGGATCACCGGGGAGCTGTTTTTT
.	TRBV10-1	TRBJ2-7	.	CASSEGGVSVNEQYF	TGCGCCAGCAGTGAAGGAGGGGTATCGGTGAACGAGCAGTACTTC
.	TRBV10-2	TRBJ1-1	.	CASRRQNTEAFF	TGCGCCAGCAGAAGACAGAACACTGAAGCTTTCTTT
once	TRBV21-1	TRBJ2-3	.	CASSHESGPAGDTQYF	TGTGCCAGCAGCCACGAAAGTGGCCCCGCGGGAGATACGCAGTATTTT
.	TRBV18	TRBJ2-1	TRBD2	CASSPPGLDEQFF	TGTGCCAGCTCACCGCCGGGACTAGATGAGCAGTTCTTC
.	TRBV6-2/TRBV6-3	TRBJ1-1	.	CASSYGRSGDTEAFF	TGTGCCAGCAGTTACGGCCGGTCGGGGGACACTGAAGCTTTCTTT
.	TRBV6-5	TRBJ1-2	TRBD1	CASSFDREKGYTF	TGTGCCAGCAGTTTTGACAGGGAGAAGGGCTACACCTTC
.	TRBV19	TRBJ1-2	.	CASSISGNGYTF	TGTGCCAGTAGTATATCAGGGAATGGCTACACCTTC
.	TRBV27	TRBJ1-2	TRBD1	CASSPRGRGYTF	TGTGCCAGCAGCCCCAGGGGGCGCGGCTACACCTTC
.	TRBV6-1	TRBJ1-6	.	CASSEHLDRASSPLHF	TGTGCCAGCAGTGAACACTTAGACAGAGCGAGTTCACCCCTCCACTTT
.	TRBV29-1	TRBJ2-5	.	CSCRQTQETQYF	TGCAGCTGCCGACAGACTCAAGAGACCCAGTACTTC
.	TRBV5-6	TRBJ1-2	.	CASSFGGGGAHYGYTF	TGTGCCAGCAGCTTCGGTGGTGGCGGGGCCCATTATGGCTACACCTTC
.	TRBV3-1/TRBV3-2	TRBJ2-2	TRBD2	CASSQKVGLAVAGELFF	TGTGCCAGCAGTCAAAAGGTCGGTCTAGCGGTCGCCGGGGAGCTGTTTTTT
few	TRBV11-3	TRBJ2-2	.	CASSPLFGANTGELFF	TGTGCCAGCAGCCCACTTTTCGGGGCGAACACCGGGGAGCTGTTTTTT
few	TRBV18	TRBJ2-3	TRBD1	CASSPPGTGDTDTQYF	TGTGCCAGCTCACCACCTGGGACAGGGGACACAGATACGCAGTATTTT
.	TRBV5-1	TRBJ2-3	.	CASSEGGGATDTQYF	TGCGCCAGCAGTGAGGGAGGGGGGGCGACAGATACGCAGTATTTT
.	TRBV7-2	TRBJ1-2	TRBD1	CASSLVVGTGGDGYTF	TGTGCCAGCAGCTTAGTTGTCGGGACAGGGGGGGATGGCTACACCTTC
.	TRBV7-2	TRBJ2-5	.	CASSLGGGVTETQYF	TGTGCCAGCAGCTTAGGAGGCGGGGTAACAGAGACCCAGTACTTC
.	TRBV6-1	TRBJ1-2	.	CASSEARAAGYGYTF	TGTGCCAGCAGTGAAGCGCGCGCGGCTGGCTATGGCTACACCTTC
.	TRBV5-1	TRBJ1-4	TRBD1	CASSPARRTGGGEKLFF	TGCGCCAGCAGCCCGGCCCGGCGTACAGGGGGAGGTGAAAAACTGTTTTTT
.	TRBV6-2/TRBV6-3	TRBJ1-1	TRBD1	CASSRPGTGNTEAFF	TGTGCCAGCAGCCGTCCCGGGACAGGGAACACTGAAGCTTTCTTT
.	TRBV30	TRBJ1-2	.	CASGQGNYGYTF	TGTGCCTCAGGTCAGGGGAACTATGGCTACACCTTC
once	TRBV29-1	TRBJ2-5	TRBD2	CSAGGGGAQETQYF	TGCAGCGCCGGAGGCGGGGGGGCCCAAGAGACCCAGTACTTC
.	TRBV7-9	TRBJ1-1	.	CASSPGNLNTEAFF	TGTGCCAGCAGCCCCGGTAACTTGAACACTGAAGCTTTCTTT
.	TRBV27	TRBJ2-1	.	CASRPHLGAHYNEQFF	TGTGCCAGCAGACCACACTTAGGGGCGCACTACAATGAGCAGTTCTTC
.	TRBV7-9	TRBJ1-1	TRBD1	CASSLEGQGATEAFF	TGTGCCAGCAGCTTAGAGGGACAGGGGGCTACTGAAGCTTTCTTT
.	TRBV4-3	TRBJ1-1	.	CASSQDREGMNTEAFF	TGCGCCAGCAGCCAAGATCGGGAAGGTATGAACACTGAAGCTTTCTTT
.	TRBV5-4	TRBJ2-7	.	CASSKPPTSSYEQYF	TGTGCCAGCAGCAAACCCCCCACGAGCTCCTACGAGCAGTACTTC
once	TRBV2	TRBJ2-3	TRBD2	CASTRLAGSDTQYF	TGTGCCAGCACACGACTAGCGGGGTCAGATACGCAGTATTTT
once	TRBV30	TRBJ1-1	.	CAWSVVGGTEAFF	TGTGCCTGGAGTGTCGTAGGGGGCACTGAAGCTTTCTTT